This T cell receptor beta chain derives from a study of blood T cell repertoires in COVID-19. Study overall: COVID-19 samples collected from the United States, Italy and Spain covered acute and convalescent phases. PBMCs, B-cell-depleted T cells, or T cells were the source of the cDNA or gDNA that made up the material.

Participants had their cohort set by participant-reported clinical history. The CDR3 is 14 residues long. In germline, CDR1 is PRHDT, CDR2 FYEKMQ (reference sequence). The trim removed 6 bases at V and 3 bases at J, leaving 7 bases unmatched. As processed by the authors: Amplification from reference gene primers served as the basis for estimated nucleated cell counts. The data were produced by immunoSEQ multiplex PCR, yet TCRdb's version contains in-frame clones alone and is incomplete. That table supplies the V and J calls and clone size; D and trimming were determined from the DNA. The sample includes around 190,000 clones, 81% of them seen just once.

The material sequenced was PBMCs or T cells enriched from blood (not recorded which). The chain joins TRBV13 to TRBJ2-7; 8 nucleotides align to TRBD1. This clonotype was obtained from a man aged 40-49 years who had recovered from COVID-19. The CDR3 is CASRPGGGNYEQYF. The CDR3 DNA reads as TGTGCCAGCAGGCCAGGGGGCGGGAACTACGAGCAGTACTTC.